This T cell receptor (beta chain) was recorded in a study of blood T cell repertoires in COVID-19. Study-wide context: Samples taken during acute and convalescent COVID-19 were collected in the United States, Italy and Spain. T cells, B-cell-depleted T cells, or PBMCs provided the cDNA or gDNA that served as material.

As originally analysed: Estimated nucleated cell counts came from reference gene primer amplification. The method was immunoSEQ multiplex PCR; TCRdb's version includes in-frame clones alone and lacks a portion of them. Clone size and V and J calls were adopted from that table, with D and trimming inferred from the DNA. The sample shows about 210,000 clones, over 60% of them seen only once. CDR1 and CDR2 from the germline V gene are SEHNR and FQNEAQ (reference sequence). The CDR3 has 14 amino acids. With 5 bases removed from V and 4 bases from J, the gap between germline ends came to 14 bases. The sequenced material came from peripheral blood. The TCR was taken from a woman in her seventies with acute or convalescent COVID-19. V is TRBV7-9 and J is TRBJ1-2, with a tentative D call TRBD1 (5 bases). As DNA, the CDR3 is TGTGCCAGCAGCCTCACCGGGGGGATCTATGGCTACACCTTC. It yields the protein CASSLTGGIYGYTF.